This T cell receptor (beta chain) was identified in a study of T cell responses to AZD1222 COVID-19 vaccine. Between the trimmed V and J ends, which lost 1 base and 0 bases, there was a span of 3 bases. The CDR3 length is 13 residues. Germline assignment: CDR1 LGHDT and CDR2 YNNKEL (reference sequence). Using immunoSEQ multiplex PCR, the repertoire was profiled, and TCRdb retains in-frame clones only, with some absent. This sample has some 170,000 clones, with 70% to 90% found just once. J is TRBJ1-1 and V is TRBV3-1 (or the pseudogene TRBV3-2); D remains ambiguous. This clonotype was obtained from an adult who received the AZD1222 COVID-19 vaccine. Sequenced material: peripheral blood, taken 28 days after the second AZD1222 dose. CDR3 in DNA: TGTGCCAGCAGCCAAGGGGTGAACACTGAAGCTTTCTTT. Amino acids: CASSQGVNTEAFF.